The 32 T cell receptor beta chains below come from one sample, sequenced in a study of breast tumors, draining lymph nodes, adjacent tissues. The lymph nodes were axillary draining lymph nodes from breast cancer patients. TCRdb redid the calling of the multiplex PCR reads with MiXCR, one entry per CDR3 protein. This table has nearly 200,000 distinct CDR3 sequences, 31% appearing once. The sequenced sample consisted of axillary lymph node tissue. The receptors shown here come from a female donor with breast cancer. Some clones in this sample may be carry-over from other donors' samples.

In its sample, this clonotype was seen many times. The chain is built from TRBV5-6 and TRBJ1-5; D gene ambiguous. Trimming shortened V by 0 bases and J by 2 bases, and 9 bases separated the two germline ends. Germline-derived CDR1 and CDR2 are SGHDT and YYEEEE. This CDR3 comprises 15 residues. DNA for the CDR3: TGTGCCAGCAGCTTGGCGGGTCGCGGCAATCAGCCCCAGCATTTT. The encoded protein is CASSLAGRGNQPQHF.

About this clonotype: Just one base apart from a much larger clone, this may be a read error. The chain carries TRBV6-6 and TRBJ2-7; D is undetermined. In germline, CDR1 is MNHNY, CDR2 SVGAGI (reference sequence). The CDR3 consists of 16 residues. V was pared by 5 bases and J by 6 bases, with 23 bases between. CDR3 bases: TGTGCCAGCAGTCTTCGGCAGATGACACCCGGCGGCGAGCAGTACTTC. Residues: CASSLRQMTPGGEQYF.

V usage is TRBV7-6 and J usage is TRBJ1-1; a possible D gene is TRBD1 (5 bases). CDR1 and CDR2 from the germline V gene are SGHVS and FNYEAQ. Trimming shortened V by 5 bases and J by 3 bases, and 16 bases separated the two germline ends. The CDR3 totals 15 residues. The CDR3, as DNA: TGTGCCAGCAGCCCAACTAGCGGGGGTTACACTGAAGCTTTCTTT. The encoded protein is CASSPTSGGYTEAFF. Drawing the rest from reference TRBV7-6 and TRBJ1-1, the complete variable domain is GAGVSQSPRYKVTKRGQDVALRCDPISGHVSLYWYRQALGQGPEFLTYFNYEAQQDKSGLPNDRFSAERPEGSISTLTIQRTEQRDSAMYRCASSPTSGGYTEAFFGQGTRLTVV.

This clonotype showed up many times. Sequence at one end of the junction differs from germline and may be a read error. The V gene is TRBV5-1, the J gene TRBJ2-5; D call uncertain. CDR3 length: 14 residues. Per the germline V gene, CDR1 is SGHRS and CDR2 is YFSETQ. The CDR3 spells CASSLGTVQETQYF. The CDR3 nucleotides are TGTGCCAGCAGCTTAGGCACAGTCCAAGAGACCCAGTACTTC.

About this clonotype itself: A much larger clone is a single base away; this may be a read error. The CDR3 region has the DNA TGTGCCGGCAGGGATCAGGGGAGGGGGGCCAACGTCCTGACTTTC. Protein: CAGRDQGRGANVLTF. The genes are TRBV6-5 and TRBJ2-6; D possibly matches TRBD1 or TRBD2 (6 bases each). Germline assignment: CDR1 MNHEY and CDR2 SVGAGI. The CDR3 is made up of 15 amino acids.

This clonotype was detected only a few times. A much bigger clone sits one base away, suggesting this may be a read error. The chain has TRBV20-1 and TRBJ2-5; 8 bases fit TRBD2. There are 14 residues in the CDR3. The germline V gene encodes CDR1 DFQATT and CDR2 SNEGSKA (reference sequence). Germline trimming cut 1 base from V and 7 bases from J; bases unmatched to any gene: 8. CDR3 DNA sequence: TGCAGTGCTAGAGGCCCGGGACTAGGAGCGACCCAGTACTTC. This encodes CSARGPGLGATQYF.

This clonotype was detected ten times or more. The V and J genes are TRBV12-3 or TRBV12-4 and TRBJ2-7; the D is unclear. Trimming shortened V by 7 bases and J by 7 bases, and 14 bases separated the two germline ends. The length of the CDR3 is 12 residues. The CDR3 sequence: CASNSNGGEQYF. In DNA form, the CDR3 reads TGTGCCAGCAATAGTAACGGTGGAGAGCAGTACTTC.

In this sample, this clonotype turned up many times. This rearrangement joins TRBV19 to TRBJ2-7; D gene ambiguous. The germline V gene has CDR1 LNHDA and CDR2 SQIVND (reference sequence). The germline V and J ends were trimmed by 5 bases and 6 bases, with 20 bases remaining between them. This CDR3 is 15 amino acids long. The CDR3, as DNA: TGTGCCAGTAGTGGAAGTCGGGCCGAGGAAGGCGAGCAGTACTTC. Protein: CASSGSRAEEGEQYF.

This clonotype was seen ten or more times. This chain joins TRBV30 and TRBJ1-2; D is unresolved. Per the germline V gene, CDR1 is GTSNPN and CDR2 is SVGIG (reference sequence). Trimming removed 7 bases at V and 2 bases at J, with 11 bases between. The CDR3 loop spans 12 amino acids. CDR3 nucleotide sequence: TGTGCCTATGACGGGGAGAACTATGGCTACACCTTC. Its translation is CAYDGENYGYTF.

This clonotype was counted many times. The chain couples TRBV2 to TRBJ1-5; possible D gene TRBD1, 5 bases. This CDR3 contains 14 residues. Per the germline V gene, CDR1 is SNHLY and CDR2 is FYNNEI. V shed 6 bases and J shed 3 bases, with 12 bases lying between them. The DNA for the CDR3 is TGTGCCAGCAGGAAGGGGTTAATCAATCAGCCCCAGCATTTT. This gives the protein CASRKGLINQPQHF.

Only a few counts were recorded for this clonotype. This chain links TRBV6-5 with TRBJ2-6, with unresolved D. The germline V gene has CDR1 MNHEY and CDR2 SVGAGI. The CDR3 has 14 amino acids. V lost 5 bases and J lost 1, with 6 bases in between. As DNA, the CDR3 is TGTGCCAGCAGTCCCAATTCTGGGGCCAACGTCCTGACTTTC. It codes for CASSPNSGANVLTF.

In regard to this clonotype: At one of its ends the junction is not consistent with the germline gene, which may arise from a read error. The rearrangement links TRBV5-1 to TRBJ2-5; 8 nucleotides match TRBD1. Per the germline V gene, CDR1 is SGHRS and CDR2 is YFSETQ. The CDR3 is 16 amino acids. The CDR3 nucleotides are TGTGCCAGCAGCTCGCTCCGGGACAGGATCCAAGAGACCCAGTACTTC. It translates to CASSSLRDRIQETQYF. The entire variable domain, with the rest obtained from reference TRBV5-1 and TRBJ2-5, is as follows: KAGVTQTPRYLIKTRGQQVTLSCSPISGHRSVSWYQQTPGQGLQFLFEYFSETQRNKGNFPGRFSGRQFSNSRSEMNVSTLELGDSALYLCASSSLRDRIQETQYFGPGTRLLVL.

The sample holds one count of this clonotype. A much larger clone differs by one base, so this may be a read error. The chain carries TRBV19 and TRBJ1-5, with D maybe TRBD1 (6 bases). CDR3 length: 14 amino acids. Germline V gives CDR1 LNHDA, CDR2 SQIVND (reference sequence). V was clipped by 9 bases and J by 4 bases, with 16 bases between them. The CDR3 spells CASTSGQFNQPQHF. The DNA of the CDR3 is TGTGCCAGCACCTCCGGACAGTTTAATCAGCCCCAGCATTTT. Drawing the rest from reference TRBV19 and TRBJ1-5, the complete variable domain is DGGITQSPKYLFRKEGQNVTLSCEQNLNHDAMYWYRQDPGQGLRLIYYSQIVNDFQKGDIAEGYSVSREKKESFPLTVTSAQKNPTAFYLCASTSGQFNQPQHFGDGTRLSIL.

The rearrangement uses TRBV11-2 and TRBJ1-2; weak D call: TRBD1 (6 bases). CDR1 is SGHAT, CDR2 FQNNGV, per germline. The CDR3 is 17 amino acids. Deletions cut 4 bases from V and 10 bases from J, with 28 bases between. The CDR3 region has the DNA TGTGCCAGCAGCTCTCTAGCGGGGGGGCTTGCTGATAATGACTACACCTTC. This encodes CASSSLAGGLADNDYTF.

The chain joins TRBV18 to TRBJ2-1; D is ambiguous. This CDR3 is built from 15 residues. The germline V gene encodes CDR1 KGHSH and CDR2 LQKENI. Deletions cut 3 bases from V and 2 bases from J, with 11 bases between. CDR3 coding DNA: TGTGCCAGCTCACCCCTGCGGCAAACCTACAATGAGCAGTTCTTC. This sequence encodes CASSPLRQTYNEQFF.

The sample holds many counts of this clonotype. The rearrangement joins TRBV6-5 to TRBJ2-1; TRBD2 matches at 11 bases. Germline CDR1 reads MNHEY; CDR2 reads SVGAGI. CDR3 length equals 16 residues. After removal of 2 bases from V and 1 base from J, the junction contained 1 base not matched to a gene. CDR3 region: CASSYTSGSSYNEQFF. CDR3 DNA: TGTGCCAGCAGTTACACTAGCGGGAGTTCCTACAATGAGCAGTTCTTC.

About this clonotype: Possible read error: a much larger clone is one base away. V is TRBV6-5 and J is TRBJ1-2, with a weak D call TRBD1 (5 bases). Deletions cut 6 bases from V and 5 bases from J, with 19 bases between. From germline, CDR1 is MNHEY and CDR2 SVGAGI. This CDR3 comprises 15 residues. The CDR3 sequence: CASRHGGVKGYGYTF. CDR3 bases: TGTGCCAGCAGACACGGAGGGGTAAAGGGGTATGGCTACACCTTC.

At least ten counts were recorded for this clonotype. The chain joins TRBV5-1 to TRBJ1-4, with 9 positions matching TRBD1. This CDR3 has 16 amino acids. Unmatched junction bases numbered 5, after V lost 0 bases and J lost 5 bases. Germline assignment: CDR1 SGHRS and CDR2 YFSETQ. The CDR3 nucleotides are TGCGCCAGCAGCTTGGAGACAGGGGGTGAAAATGAAAAACTGTTTTTT. Its translation is CASSLETGGENEKLFF. Supplemented by reference TRBV5-1 and TRBJ1-4, the full variable domain reads KAGVTQTPRYLIKTRGQQVTLSCSPISGHRSVSWYQQTPGQGLQFLFEYFSETQRNKGNFPGRFSGRQFSNSRSEMNVSTLELGDSALYLCASSLETGGENEKLFFGSGTQLSVL.

This clonotype was seen at least ten times. This rearrangement joins TRBV20-1 to TRBJ2-3; 8 bases are shared with TRBD2. V shed 3 bases, J shed 2 bases, and the junction held 19 bases outside the gene matches. Germline CDR1 reads DFQATT; CDR2 reads SNEGSKA (reference sequence). This CDR3 contains 19 residues. As DNA, the CDR3 is TGCAGTGCTAGGGACCCCCGGGGCGCACGGGGGGGCTACACAGATACGCAGTATTTT. It yields the protein CSARDPRGARGGYTDTQYF.

The gene calls are TRBV5-1 and TRBJ2-2; 8 bases fit TRBD2. The germline V gene has CDR1 SGHRS and CDR2 YFSETQ. The trim removed 5 bases at V and 2 bases at J, leaving 14 bases unmatched. The CDR3 spans 18 residues. As DNA, the CDR3 is TGCGCCAGCAGGTTGCCGGGACTAGGAGGGGTAAACACCGGGGAGCTGTTTTTT. It yields the protein CASRLPGLGGVNTGELFF.

This clonotype was observed many times. V is TRBV6-6 and J is TRBJ1-6; 10 bases map to TRBD1. Germline CDR1 and CDR2: MNHNY and SVGAGI (reference sequence). The CDR3 runs 17 residues. Trimming cost V 6 bases and J 6 bases; bases outside gene matches: 11. The CDR3 sequence: CASRLPGQGNINSPLHF. The CDR3 DNA is TGTGCCAGCAGACTACCGGGACAGGGGAATATTAATTCACCCCTCCACTTT.

This clonotype was detected many times. The chain links TRBV5-1 to TRBJ2-3; 9 nucleotides agree with TRBD1. Germline V gene data show CDR1 as SGHRS and CDR2 as YFSETQ. CDR3 length: 17 residues. V was pared by 2 bases and J by 2 bases, with 9 bases of the junction left unmatched. The CDR3 region is CASSFNRGQGSTDTQYF. CDR3 nucleotides: TGCGCCAGCAGCTTCAATAGGGGACAGGGATCCACAGATACGCAGTATTTT. The whole variable domain, filled in from reference TRBV5-1 and TRBJ2-3, reads KAGVTQTPRYLIKTRGQQVTLSCSPISGHRSVSWYQQTPGQGLQFLFEYFSETQRNKGNFPGRFSGRQFSNSRSEMNVSTLELGDSALYLCASSFNRGQGSTDTQYFGPGTRLTVL.

This clonotype has at least ten counts. The rearrangement links TRBV2 to TRBJ2-1; weak D call: TRBD1 (6 bases). The germline V gene has CDR1 SNHLY and CDR2 FYNNEI. This CDR3 spans 14 amino acids. With 3 bases removed from V and 5 bases from J, the gap between germline ends came to 11 bases. CDR3 protein: CASSDERTDNEQFF. DNA of the CDR3: TGTGCCAGCAGTGACGAAAGGACAGACAATGAGCAGTTCTTC.

This clonotype was observed a few times. The chain joins TRBV5-1 to TRBJ2-5; tentatively, D is TRBD1 or TRBD2 (5 bases each). CDR1 and CDR2 from the germline V gene are SGHRS and YFSETQ. This CDR3 region has 14 residues. Between the trimmed V and J ends, which lost 1 base and 8 bases, there was a span of 15 bases. The chain's CDR3 is CASSLQVAGDTQYF. In DNA, the CDR3 is TGCGCCAGCAGCTTGCAGGTAGCTGGGGACACCCAGTACTTC.

This clonotype has at least ten counts. The chain joins TRBV11-1 to TRBJ2-5; a weak D match, TRBD2 (6 bases). CDR3 size: 12 residues. Germline loops: CDR1 SGHAT, CDR2 FQDESV (reference sequence). V dropped 5 bases and J dropped 8 bases, with 12 bases sitting between them. In nucleotides, the CDR3 is TGTGCCAGCAGCGAAAGGGCGGGAACCCAGTACTTC. Protein sequence: CASSERAGTQYF.

This clonotype has a count of ten or more. This rearrangement joins TRBV28 to TRBJ1-2; the D gene is possibly TRBD1 (5 bases). Germline V gives CDR1 MDHEN, CDR2 SYDVKM. V lost 6 bases, J lost 2 bases, and 13 bases lay in between. The CDR3 length is 14 residues. The CDR3 sequence is CASSPDQGNYGYTF. The DNA for the CDR3 is TGTGCCAGCAGCCCCGACCAGGGCAACTATGGCTACACCTTC.

The chain carries TRBV27 and TRBJ2-7; D gene ambiguous. Per the germline V gene, CDR1 is MNHEY and CDR2 is SMNVEV (reference sequence). V was clipped by 8 bases and J by 0 bases, with 5 bases between them. The CDR3 contains 11 residues. This CDR3 is CASASSYEQYF. CDR3 in DNA: TGTGCCAGCGCAAGCTCCTACGAGCAGTACTTC.

The gene calls are TRBV12-3 or TRBV12-4 and TRBJ2-7, with D tentatively TRBD1 (5 bases). The ends were cut back, 3 bases at V and 5 bases at J, with 14 bases in the middle. The CDR3 loop spans 14 amino acids. The CDR3 loop reads CASSFQDKGHEQYF. CDR3 coding DNA: TGTGCCAGCAGTTTCCAAGATAAGGGGCACGAGCAGTACTTC.

The chain employs TRBV2 and TRBJ1-1, with TRBD1 as a possible D gene (5 bases). The CDR3 is 16 amino acids. The V gene's germline CDR1 is SNHLY and CDR2 FYNNEI. V gave up 6 bases and J gave up 1 base, with 18 bases separating them. CDR3 residues: CASSQRGMEGNTEAFF. In nucleotides, the CDR3 is TGTGCCAGCAGCCAACGGGGGATGGAAGGGAACACTGAAGCTTTCTTT.

A remark on this clonotype: A much larger clone sits a single nucleotide away, making a read error possible. This sequence joins TRBV24-1 and TRBJ2-1, with 12 bases aligning to TRBD2. This CDR3 has 15 residues. The germline V gene has CDR1 KGHDR and CDR2 SFDVKD. CDR3 residues: CTSSYPSGRGNEQFF. CDR3 sequence (DNA): TGTACCAGCAGTTATCCTAGCGGGAGGGGGAATGAGCAGTTCTTC.

Concerning this clonotype: This may arise from a read error, as a much more abundant clone is one base away. V usage is TRBV5-7 and J usage is TRBJ2-7; 10 bases align to TRBD2. TRBV5-7 is placed among ORFs of uncertain function. V lost 5 bases, J lost 0 bases, and 11 bases stayed unmatched. The CDR3 extends over 17 amino acids. Here the CDR3 reads CASRISGGTLSSYEQYF. The CDR3, as DNA: TGTGCCAGCAGGATTAGCGGGGGGACTCTTTCCTCCTACGAGCAGTACTTC.

In this sample, this clonotype turned up many times. The rearrangement links TRBV20-1 to TRBJ2-6, with TRBD1 identical over 8 bases. Germline CDR1 DFQATT, CDR2 SNEGSKA (reference sequence). Trimming took 8 bases from V and 1 from J; bases not matched to a gene: 16. The CDR3 runs 18 residues. For the CDR3, the DNA is TGCAGTTCGCTTCCCTCGGACAGGGTGGGGTCTGGGGCCAACGTCCTGACTTTC. Its protein product is CSSLPSDRVGSGANVLTF.